This T cell receptor beta chain was documented in a study of blood T cell repertoires in COVID-19. Study background: Whether acute or convalescent, the COVID-19 samples came from the United States, Italy and Spain.

Losses at the gene ends were 4 bases for V and 6 bases for J; bases not matched to a gene: 4. The CDR3 totals 14 residues. Germline V gene lookup returns CDR1 WSHSY and CDR2 SAAADI. This clone came up a few times. Sequenced by immunoSEQ multiplex PCR; TCRdb stores in-frame clones only, minus some. The table shows about 270,000 clones, with 70% to 90% occurring only once. V gene TRBV10-2 combines with J gene TRBJ1-5, with 9 bases lining up with TRBD1. The clonotype originates from a man aged 18 to 30 who had recovered from COVID-19. The source material was PBMCs or T cells enriched from blood (not recorded which). CDR3 region: CASSAGTGIQPQHF. The DNA for the CDR3 is TGCGCCAGCAGTGCCGGGACAGGGATTCAGCCCCAGCATTTT.